This T cell receptor beta chain was documented in a study of blood T cell repertoires in COVID-19. At the level of the study: The cDNA or gDNA used as material had been derived from T cells, B-cell-depleted T cells, or PBMCs.

Authors' data handling: Reference gene primer amplification in the assay estimated nucleated cell counts. Measured with immunoSEQ multiplex PCR; TCRdb has only the in-frame clones, and not every one. The V and J calls and the clone size are those of that table, but D and trimming were determined from the DNA. The data hold around 380,000 clones, with roughly four fifths observed a single time. Looked up from germline, CDR1 is SGHDT and CDR2 is YYEEEE. The CDR3 runs 13 residues. V was clipped by 3 bases and J by 5 bases, with 9 bases between them. The rearrangement joins TRBV5-6 to TRBJ2-1; possible D gene TRBD1, 5 bases. Sequenced material: peripheral blood. This receptor was identified in a human donor with acute or convalescent COVID-19. The donor label of this sample is uncertain. The CDR3 loop is CASSWTSNNEQFF. CDR3 nucleotides: TGTGCCAGCAGCTGGACATCGAACAATGAGCAGTTCTTC.